The sequence of this TCR beta chain was determined in a study of cytomegalovirus exposure and HLA in healthy donors (TCRdb year 2017). The study in broad terms: A later analysis indicated that the 120 or so validation repertoires were generated on the platform also employed for the 670 or so repertoires of the first cohort. The study was designed to test whether signatures of past pathogen exposure could be identified by cataloging public T cell receptors. In addition to the first cohort of about 650 subjects, a separate validation cohort of about 120 different subjects was used. High-throughput TCR immunosequencing, statistical association of individual TCRs with disease status, and machine learning were combined to predict cytomegalovirus infection status. Overall study results and their limits: In vitro tests confirmed that three of the cytomegalovirus-associated TCR beta chains recognize cytomegalovirus antigens. Most TCR sequences were observed very rarely across donors, whereas some public TCRs were present in many individuals. A total of 150 or so TCR beta chains were listed by the study as associated with cytomegalovirus. A later analysis lacked HLA typing for the validation cohort, so it scored co-occurrence in that cohort across all 120 repertoires. Subsequent analysis determined that TCRs grouped into clusters in the first cohort also showed a tendency toward co-occurrence across the 120 validation repertoires, and 85% to 95% of cluster scores exceeded 0. The authors suggested that the approach could potentially be extended to other disease states and immunological phenotypes. Cytomegalovirus status was reported to be diagnosed by the classifier with high specificity and sensitivity in both the original and validation cohorts.

This clone is labeled medium-sized (0.01 to 0.1%). Its antigen remains unidentified. Per-base quality was not reported, and no clone a single base away is much larger than it. Receptor libraries were prepared by the immunoSEQ multiplex PCR assay. Per the authors' processing: A statistical classification framework was built to diagnose cytomegalovirus status from the catalog of TCR beta chain sequences. Imported from immuneACCESS, the table was reduced by TCRdb to in-frame sequences with V and J called. These copies leave out some clones; in studies compared against another copy, an unresolved V gene accounts for under half, and the cause of the remainder is not known. From that table come the V and J calls and clone size; the DNA was used to work out D and trimming. Recorded for this sample are around 170,000 clones; roughly 85% of them occurred a single time. The ten largest account for 16% of the sample.

From V the trimming removes 3 bases and from J it removes 5 bases, while the gene matches leave 5 bases of the junction unaccounted for. Counted from cysteine to phenylalanine, this CDR3 has 14 amino acids. CDR3 DNA only is kept here, 42 bases in frame from base 1. The germline V gene (reference sequence) provides CDR1 MNHEY and CDR2 SMNVEV. The donors were included in the validation cohort of 90 to 150 subjects, a group kept apart from the approximately 650-subject first cohort. The receptor comes from a man between 18 and 29 years old in good health and CMV-seropositive. Sequencing was done on a sample of PBMCs. The chain is encoded by TRBV27 joined to TRBJ2-7; 9 bases in the junction line up with TRBD1. The DNA sequence reads TGTGCCAGCAGTTTCGGGACAGGGTGGGACGAGCAGTACTTC. Its amino acids are CASSFGTGWDEQYF.